These T cell receptor beta chains were read from a single sample in a study of T cell clonotyping in hematopoietic cell transplantation. Assay used: immunoSEQ multiplex PCR; TCRdb lists only in-frame clones, some missing. In the table there are roughly 15,000 clones, over 85% of which are singletons. The specimen comprised PBMCs, sampled 30 days after allogeneic stem cell transplant. The receptors here all came from a male patient aged 60-69 years who had an allogeneic stem cell transplant from an unrelated donor, so the T cells may come from the graft donor. Some clones in this sample may be carry-over from other donors' samples. The CDR3 runs from the conserved cysteine through the conserved F or W. D genes are given only for firm matches. Expanded clones are given a class, and other clones once, few, many or no size at all.

D gene,clone size,V gene,J gene,CDR3 DNA,CDR3 protein
NA,NA,TRBV5-4,TRBJ1-1,TGTGCCAGCAGCTTAGCGGACAGGAACACTGAAGCTTTCTTT,CASSLADRNTEAFF
TRBD2,NA,TRBV5-6,TRBJ2-7,TGTGCCAGCAGCCAACTAGCGGATCCGACCTACGAGCAGTACTTC,CASSQLADPTYEQYF
NA,NA,TRBV6-1,TRBJ2-3,TGTGCCAGCAGATCAGTATCTAGCACAGATACGCAGTATTTT,CASRSVSSTDTQYF
TRBD1,NA,TRBV6-5,TRBJ2-7,TGTGCCAGCAGCCGCGGACAGGGCGGAGCCCACGAGCAGTACTTC,CASSRGQGGAHEQYF
TRBD1,NA,TRBV29-1,TRBJ2-2,TGCAGCGTTGAAAAACAGGGGGCTACCGGGGAGCTGTTTTTT,CSVEKQGATGELFF
NA,NA,TRBV19,TRBJ2-5,TGTGCCAGTAGTCAATCAGGGGTTGGTTCGGAGACCCAGTACTTC,CASSQSGVGSETQYF
TRBD1,NA,TRBV7-2,TRBJ1-6,TGTGCCAGCAGCTTACTTACAGGAGGGGGCGGGAATTCACCCCTCCACTTT,CASSLLTGGGGNSPLHF
NA,NA,TRBV4-1,TRBJ2-1,TGCGCCAGCAGGCTGGCGGGGGCATACAATGAGCAGTTCTTC,CASRLAGAYNEQFF
NA,NA,TRBV2,TRBJ1-2,TGTGCCAGCAGTTGGGCGAACTATGGCTACACCTTC,CASSWANYGYTF
TRBD2,NA,TRBV5-1,TRBJ2-1,TGCGCCAGCAGCGTAAGCGGGGGGGCCGGGAATGAGCAGTTCTTC,CASSVSGGAGNEQFF
NA,NA,TRBV7-9,TRBJ2-7,TGTGCCAGCCAACAGAGCGGCTACGAGCAGTACTTC,CASQQSGYEQYF
TRBD1,NA,TRBV9,TRBJ1-4,TGTGCCAGCAGCAGCCTGACAGGGGATGATGAAAAACTGTTTTTT,CASSSLTGDDEKLFF
NA,NA,TRBV18,TRBJ1-2,TGTGCCAGCTCACCGGCAGGGCGGTATGGCTACACCTTC,CASSPAGRYGYTF
NA,NA,TRBV2,TRBJ1-6,TGTGCCAGCAGTGGGGAAGGTCTCAATTCACCCCTCCACTTT,CASSGEGLNSPLHF
NA,NA,TRBV5-8,TRBJ1-2,TGTGCCAGCACCGAGACAAATCGAGGCTGGGATGGCTACACCTTC,CASTETNRGWDGYTF
NA,NA,TRBV19,TRBJ2-5,TGTGCCAGTAGTATCAGTGACAGTCACTTACAAGAGACCCAGTACTTC,CASSISDSHLQETQYF
NA,NA,TRBV10-3,TRBJ1-1,TGTGCCATCAGTGAGGGGCAGAGGTCTGAAGCTTTCTTT,CAISEGQRSEAFF
NA,NA,TRBV28,TRBJ2-2,TGTGCCAGCAGTTTAGGGGTCGGGGAGCTGTTTTTT,CASSLGVGELFF
TRBD2,NA,TRBV5-8,TRBJ2-4,TGTGCCAGCCGTGCGCGGCTAGCGGGAGGGCCGAACATTCAGTACTTC,CASRARLAGGPNIQYF
TRBD1,NA,TRBV19,TRBJ2-3,TGTGCCAGTAGACAACAGGGGGCACGGGGAGATACGCAGTATTTT,CASRQQGARGDTQYF
TRBD1,NA,TRBV29-1,TRBJ1-4,TGCAGCGTTGAAGAAGGACAGGGCGGCGAAAAACTGTTTTTT,CSVEEGQGGEKLFF
NA,NA,TRBV6-5,TRBJ1-3,TGTGCCACCTCTTTACTCACGGGAGCTGGAAACACCATATATTTT,CATSLLTGAGNTIYF
TRBD2,NA,TRBV5-1,TRBJ2-1,TGCGCCAGCAGCTCACTAGCGGGAGACTGGGTTGAGCAGTTCTTC,CASSSLAGDWVEQFF
TRBD1,few,TRBV5-1,TRBJ1-2,TGCGCCAGCAGCACCGGACAGGGGACCTATGGCTACACCTTC,CASSTGQGTYGYTF
NA,NA,TRBV4-1,TRBJ2-1,TGCGCCAGCAGCCCTAGCCCCCTTTCCAAATTTTACAATGAGCAGTTCTTC,CASSPSPLSKFYNEQFF
NA,NA,TRBV4-1,TRBJ2-1,TGCGCCAGCAGCCAGTCCACCGTGGGTGAGCAGTTCTTC,CASSQSTVGEQFF
NA,NA,TRBV14,TRBJ1-1,TGTGCCAGCAGTTCCCCGGGACGGGTTATCGCTTTCTTT,CASSSPGRVIAFF
NA,NA,TRBV19,TRBJ1-2,TGTGCCAGCCGTAATGCTCTTTCTATGGATAACTATGGCTACACCTTC,CASRNALSMDNYGYTF
NA,NA,TRBV7-2,TRBJ2-5,TGTGCCAGCAGGATACATGGGGAGGAGGCGGAGACCCAGTACTTC,CASRIHGEEAETQYF
NA,NA,TRBV27,TRBJ2-2,TGTGCCAGCAGTTACACAGCCACCGGGGAGCTGTTTTTT,CASSYTATGELFF
TRBD2,NA,TRBV5-6,TRBJ2-1,TGTGCCAGCAGCTTGATGGCAGCGGGAGGGCACAATGAGCAGTTCTTC,CASSLMAAGGHNEQFF
NA,NA,TRBV6-6,TRBJ1-6,TGTGCCAGCCTTGGTAGAGGGGAGGGTAATTCACCCCTCCACTTT,CASLGRGEGNSPLHF
TRBD1,NA,TRBV6-5,TRBJ2-3,TGTGCCAGCAGTCCCGACAGGGGCACAGATACGCAGTATTTT,CASSPDRGTDTQYF
TRBD2,NA,TRBV28,TRBJ2-5,TGTGCCAGCAGTTCTCCACTAGCGGGAGTTGAGACCCAGTACTTC,CASSSPLAGVETQYF
NA,NA,TRBV6-1,TRBJ1-2,TGTGCCAGCAGTGAAATGATCTTCTATGGCTACACCTTC,CASSEMIFYGYTF
NA,NA,TRBV19,TRBJ1-6,TGTGCCAGTAGTATCCTCGCCCGGGATAATTCACCCCTCCACTTT,CASSILARDNSPLHF